The T cell receptor (beta chain) described here comes from a study of shared clonotypes between healthy human individuals (dated by TCRdb to between 2020 and 2021). Background for the entire study: The cohort included three men and a couple of women between 18 and 49 years of age. Per donor, three plates each were used for CD4 naive and CD4 memory, two for CD8 naive, and one for CD8 memory. To estimate repertoire size and how much clonotypes are shared between individuals, the study performed deep sequencing of blood TCR repertoires from roughly five healthy adults. Libraries were prepared and TCR repertoires were sequenced by different laboratories using diverse techniques, in order to increase sequencing depth and limit assay-specific biases. Leukapheresis yielded between about 0.85 and 9 billion PBMCs per donor.

Note on this clone: No antigen is known for it. No clone much larger than this one lies a single base away; base qualities are absent. Other DNA sequences from this sample encode an identical CDR3 as well.

TCR CDR3 regions were amplified from genomic DNA by multiplex PCR using the deep immunoSEQ assay. For each cell subset, the extracted genomic DNA was distributed evenly across all wells of several immunoSEQ 96-well plates, and each plate served as one replicate. For sorted subsets, each replicate PCR was loaded with roughly 190 ng genomic DNA, equivalent to 30,000 or so T cell genomes. Purified libraries were measured with a Qubit 3.0 fluorometer, size-checked on a Bioanalyzer 2100, and measured again with the KAPA Library Quantification kit. Every immunoSEQ 96-well plate was sequenced on a separate single-read 150-cycle Illumina NextSeq 550 flow cell. The paper's data handling went like this. Because the immunoSEQ output held only junctional sequences and lacked quality scores, the filtering could not match the filtering applied to full-length reads. Sequences were annotated with PyIR, a Python wrapper for IgBLAST v1.9, and V/J genes and CDR3 were assigned using IMGT germline references. Reads were filtered out if the reads had weak V/J assignments (E-value above 1e-6), no CDR3, stop codons, out-of-frame junctions, or ambiguous translated residues. V3J clonotypes were defined as sequences sharing an identical inferred V gene, J gene, and CDR3 amino acid sequence. Percentage overlap between repertoires was computed as shared unique clonotypes divided by the size of the smaller repertoire. Three approaches were used to assess repertoire richness: RTK rarefaction, the Chao1 estimator, and Recon v2.1 estimates of unobserved clonotypes. Generation probabilities were computed with OLGA for all TCRbeta clonotypes obtained by the gDNA method from several donors. TCRdb re-hosts the immuneACCESS table, in-frame sequences only. Its copies lack some clones; in the studies checked, an unresolved V gene accounts for under half of them, and the cause for the rest is not known. That table gives V, J and clone size, and the DNA gave D and trimming. This sample is represented by around 1.9 million clones; 85% to 95% of them were singletons. Clones ranked in the top ten supply 1.5% to 2% of the sample.

CD8 naive samples consisted of CD45RO-negative cells that were positively selected for CCR7, yielding a CD45RA+CCR7+ population without TemRA cells. Donors were healthy HIV-negative adults with no recently reported acute infections or vaccinations. Every donor was a Caucasian adult living in Nashville, Tennessee, USA. Blood was collected by leukapheresis, and PBMCs were isolated by Ficoll-Histopaque density gradient centrifugation and then cryopreserved in liquid nitrogen vapor phase. Purity and quantity of every magnetically sorted T cell population were checked by analytical flow cytometry. From each sorted fraction, genomic DNA was isolated and quantified by UV absorbance on a Nanodrop 2000c. Results the study describes overall, beyond this receptor: Based on pairwise subsampling, the degree of clonotype sharing among donors was expected to be affected by sequencing depth. When several donors were compared, the shared fraction of clonotypes was 5% to 6.5% for naive CD4, over 3% for naive CD8, 2.3% for memory CD4, and 0.35% to 0.5% for memory CD8. The small number of donors limited the genetic and exposure-history diversity represented. Compared with non-shared clonotypes, the clonotypes found in all four sorted-subset donors had higher generation probabilities. Incomplete sequencing was indicated by rarefaction of sorted-subset datasets, despite the large sequencing depth. Naive subsets generally had larger estimated clonotype richness than memory subsets did. Sampling was limited to blood, and TCR repertoires in tissue likely differ from TCR repertoires in blood.

The sample was naive CD8+ T cells from PBMCs. The cell subset or site label of this sample denotes: CD45RA+CCR7+. The sequence was collected from a man younger than 35 in good health. Some clones in this sample may be carry-over from other donors' samples.

The DNA is TGTGCCAGCAGCTTGGGACAGATCTACGAGCAGTACTTC. Protein translation: CASSLGQIYEQYF. The sequence joins TRBV7-9 to TRBJ2-7, with 7 bases aligning to TRBD1. CDR1 and CDR2, per the germline V gene (reference sequence), are SEHNR and FQNEAQ. Ends trimmed: V by 3 bases, J by 3 bases; bases unmatched to a gene: 2. Reading from cysteine to phenylalanine, the CDR3 counts 13 amino acids. Just CDR3 DNA is preserved here, 39 bases in frame from base 1.